This TCR beta chain appears in the sequencing data of a study of blood T cell repertoires in COVID-19. Background on the study: Material from acute and convalescent COVID-19 was sourced from the United States, Italy and Spain.

Authors' processing steps: By means of reference gene primer amplification, nucleated cell counts were estimated. Sequencing was performed with immunoSEQ multiplex PCR; in TCRdb, only in-frame clones are kept and a portion is missing. The DNA gave D and trimming, while V, J and clone size come from that table. Here the sample spans some 250,000 clones, about four fifths being singletons. The CDR3 spans 12 residues. The V end lost 5 bases, the J end lost 0 bases, and 3 bases lay between the germline ends. Germline lookup yields CDR1 LGHDT and CDR2 YNNKEL (reference sequence). In this sample, this clone turned up once.

The clonotype was recovered from a woman between 18 and 29 years old with acute or convalescent COVID-19. The rearrangement uses TRBV3-1 (or the pseudogene TRBV3-2) and TRBJ2-3; D gene ambiguous. The source material was peripheral blood. The CDR3 DNA reads TGTGCCAGCAGCTATAGCACAGATACGCAGTATTTT. It yields the protein CASSYSTDTQYF.